These T cell receptor beta chains were read from a single sample in a study of OX40 agonist ivuxolimab in advanced cancers. Generated by immunoSEQ multiplex PCR, the TCRdb table keeps only in-frame clones and is missing some. The table records more than 70,000 clones, just under 85% of them present only once. Sequenced here: CD4+ or CD8+ T cells sorted from blood, sampled in a trial of the OX40 agonist ivuxolimab. These receptors were taken from an adult with an advanced solid tumor such as melanoma, head and neck, liver or kidney cancer. Both conserved end residues are part of each CDR3. A D gene is named only where the DNA matches it firmly. The listing skips clone size in some rows; elsewhere it reads once, few, many or a size class.

d_gene	abundance	v_gene	j_gene	CDR3aa	CDR3nt
TRBD1	.	TRBV7-2	TRBJ2-1	CASSSDRGYEQFF	TGTGCCAGCAGCTCGGACAGGGGCTATGAGCAGTTCTTC
.	.	TRBV19	TRBJ2-7	CASSPGPYEQYF	TGTGCCAGTAGTCCCGGTCCCTACGAGCAGTACTTC
TRBD1	.	TRBV9	TRBJ1-1	CASSSGTGMGNTEAFF	TGTGCCAGCAGCTCCGGGACAGGTATGGGGAACACTGAAGCTTTCTTT
.	.	TRBV10-3	TRBJ1-1	CATRENTEAFF	TGTGCCACCAGGGAGAACACTGAAGCTTTCTTT
.	.	TRBV10-3	TRBJ1-4	CAISGGQGNEKLFF	TGTGCCATCAGTGGAGGTCAGGGAAATGAAAAACTGTTTTTT
TRBD2	.	TRBV6-5	TRBJ2-7	CASIDSGGDSYEQYF	TGTGCCAGCATCGATAGCGGGGGAGATTCCTACGAGCAGTACTTC
.	once	TRBV7-9	TRBJ1-6	CASSSPPGDFTDSPLHF	TGTGCCAGCAGCTCCCCACCGGGGGATTTTACAGATTCACCCCTCCACTTT
.	.	TRBV30	TRBJ1-2	CAWSPGEGSLRNYGYTF	TGTGCCTGGAGCCCAGGGGAAGGGTCCTTAAGGAACTATGGCTACACCTTC
.	.	TRBV5-6	TRBJ2-1	CASSWGGPTHNEQFF	TGTGCCAGCAGCTGGGGGGGCCCTACCCACAATGAGCAGTTCTTC
.	.	TRBV25-1	TRBJ2-1	CASSEHGYNEQFF	TGTGCCAGCAGTGAGCATGGTTACAATGAGCAGTTCTTC
.	.	TRBV19	TRBJ2-2	CASSTGITNTGELFF	TGTGCCAGTAGCACCGGGATTACTAACACCGGGGAGCTGTTTTTT
TRBD1	.	TRBV5-4	TRBJ2-3	CASSLAGRTGHTQYF	TGTGCCAGCAGCTTGGCGGGAAGGACAGGCCACACGCAGTATTTT
.	.	TRBV12-5	TRBJ1-2	CASGLTGAYGYTF	TGTGCTAGTGGTTTGACAGGAGCCTATGGCTACACCTTC
.	.	TRBV6-6	TRBJ1-1	CASAGAAYTEAFF	TGTGCCTCCGCTGGGGCGGCGTACACTGAAGCTTTCTTT
.	.	TRBV7-2	TRBJ2-7	CASSHKGSSTGRLYEQYF	TGTGCCAGCAGCCATAAAGGGTCGTCGACAGGGAGGCTCTACGAGCAGTACTTC
TRBD2	.	TRBV29-1	TRBJ2-7	CSVAVAGIPEQYF	TGCAGCGTCGCTGTAGCGGGCATCCCCGAGCAGTACTTC
TRBD1	.	TRBV10-3	TRBJ2-1	CAIGTGNNEQFF	TGTGCCATCGGGACAGGGAATAATGAGCAGTTCTTC
.	.	TRBV6-1	TRBJ1-5	CASSGAETGFDQPQHF	TGTGCCAGCAGTGGAGCGGAGACAGGTTTTGACCAGCCCCAGCATTTT
.	.	TRBV27	TRBJ2-2	CASIERRGNTGELFF	TGTGCCAGCATTGAACGAAGGGGGAACACCGGGGAGCTGTTTTTT
.	.	TRBV7-2	TRBJ1-3	CASSPRVNGNTIYF	TGTGCCAGCAGCCCGAGGGTTAATGGAAACACCATATATTTT
TRBD2	.	TRBV5-5	TRBJ2-7	CASSVSGGAFEQYF	TGTGCCAGCAGCGTGAGCGGGGGGGCATTCGAGCAGTACTTC
.	.	TRBV2	TRBJ2-3	CASGRTQTTDTQYF	TGTGCCAGCGGAAGGACCCAAACCACAGATACGCAGTATTTT
.	once	TRBV6-5	TRBJ1-6	CASSWLGDNSPLHF	TGTGCCAGCAGCTGGCTGGGGGATAATTCACCCCTCCACTTT
.	.	TRBV7-2	TRBJ2-7	CASSLIHEQYF	TGTGCCAGCAGCTTAATCCACGAGCAGTACTTC
TRBD1	.	TRBV7-2	TRBJ2-1	CASTKPGQGENEQFF	TGTGCCAGCACCAAGCCCGGACAGGGTGAGAATGAGCAGTTCTTC
.	once	TRBV6-5	TRBJ1-1	CASSRQNTEAFF	TGTGCCAGCAGTCGACAGAACACTGAAGCTTTCTTT
TRBD1	.	TRBV7-2	TRBJ2-7	CASSSRTGVEQYF	TGTGCCAGCAGCTCACGGACAGGGGTCGAGCAGTACTTC
TRBD1	.	TRBV9	TRBJ2-1	CASSERGQGVAYNEQFF	TGTGCCAGCAGCGAGCGGGGACAGGGGGTGGCCTACAATGAGCAGTTCTTC
.	.	TRBV11-2	TRBJ2-3	CASSSEPGATDTQYF	TGTGCCAGCAGCTCTGAACCGGGAGCCACAGATACGCAGTATTTT
.	.	TRBV18	TRBJ1-1	CASSRRMNTEAFF	TGTGCCAGCTCAAGACGAATGAACACTGAAGCTTTCTTT
.	.	TRBV27	TRBJ1-5	CASRVGTYSNQPQHF	TGTGCCAGCAGAGTAGGGACGTATAGCAATCAGCCCCAGCATTTT
TRBD1	.	TRBV19	TRBJ2-3	CASSIAAGGLNTQYF	TGTGCCAGTAGTATAGCGGCAGGGGGCTTAAATACGCAGTATTTT
.	.	TRBV11-3	TRBJ2-1	CASSAGHYNEQFF	TGTGCCAGCAGCGCGGGACACTACAATGAGCAGTTCTTC
TRBD2	.	TRBV30	TRBJ2-5	CAWSPIAGGLPGGTQYF	TGTGCCTGGAGCCCTATAGCGGGGGGGCTGCCCGGGGGGACCCAGTACTTC
.	.	TRBV30	TRBJ2-7	CAWSGGFEQYF	TGTGCCTGGAGTGGTGGGTTCGAGCAGTACTTC
.	many	TRBV19	TRBJ2-3	CASSMAGTDTQYF	TGTGCCAGTAGTATGGCGGGGACCGATACGCAGTATTTT
.	.	TRBV7-6	TRBJ1-3	CASSLVPGARAGNTIYF	TGTGCCAGCAGCTTAGTACCCGGGGCCAGAGCGGGAAACACCATATATTTT
.	.	TRBV5-1	TRBJ1-1	CASSLVQVHTEAFF	TGCGCCAGCAGCTTGGTGCAGGTCCACACTGAAGCTTTCTTT
TRBD1	.	TRBV9	TRBJ1-6	CASSLGDRQYNSPLHF	TGTGCCAGCAGCCTGGGGGACAGACAATATAATTCACCCCTCCACTTT
TRBD1	.	TRBV18	TRBJ2-5	CASSGQGETQYF	TGTGCCAGCTCAGGACAGGGCGAGACCCAGTACTTC
TRBD1	few	TRBV5-4	TRBJ1-1	CASSLQGARTEAFF	TGTGCCAGCAGCTTACAGGGGGCTCGGACTGAAGCTTTCTTT